The rows below give T cell receptor beta chains drawn from one sample of a study of shared clonotypes between healthy human individuals. TCRdb's table, derived via immunoSEQ multiplex PCR, lists solely in-frame clones and lacks some. In the table there are around 2,000,000 clones, roughly 95% of which are singletons. Sample: naive CD8+ T cells sorted from blood. The origin of the receptors is a man aged 18 to 30 in good health. Each CDR3 is given with its conserved first and last residue. D genes are given only for firm matches. The size entry is marked missing in some rows and otherwise reads once, few, many or a size class.

V gene: TRBV7-6; J gene: TRBJ2-7; D gene: .; clone size: .; CDR3 DNA: TGTGCCAGCAGCTCAATCGCTTCTACCTACGAGCAGTACTTC; CDR3 protein: CASSSIASTYEQYF
V gene: TRBV21-1; J gene: TRBJ1-5; D gene: .; clone size: .; CDR3 DNA: TGTGCCAGCAGCAAAAGAACAGTTCAGCCCCAGCATTTT; CDR3 protein: CASSKRTVQPQHF
V gene: TRBV10-2; J gene: TRBJ1-1; D gene: TRBD1; clone size: .; CDR3 DNA: TGCGCCAGCAGGGAGACAGGGATGAACACTGAAGCTTTCTTT; CDR3 protein: CASRETGMNTEAFF
V gene: TRBV6-6; J gene: TRBJ2-2; D gene: .; clone size: .; CDR3 DNA: TGTGCCAGCAGTTACGGGGCCGGGGAGCTGTTTTTT; CDR3 protein: CASSYGAGELFF
V gene: TRBV7-9; J gene: TRBJ2-7; D gene: TRBD2; clone size: .; CDR3 DNA: TGTGCCAGCAGCTTAGTAACTAGCGGGAGTTGGAGGGCCTACGAGCAGTACTTC; CDR3 protein: CASSLVTSGSWRAYEQYF
V gene: TRBV6-1; J gene: TRBJ1-1; D gene: TRBD1; clone size: .; CDR3 DNA: TGTGCCAGCAGTGATCCCGGACAGGGGAACACTGAAGCTTTCTTT; CDR3 protein: CASSDPGQGNTEAFF
V gene: TRBV30; J gene: TRBJ2-3; D gene: .; clone size: .; CDR3 DNA: TGTGCCTGGGCGCCAGCGGTTACTAGCACAGATACGCAGTATTTT; CDR3 protein: CAWAPAVTSTDTQYF
V gene: TRBV27; J gene: TRBJ1-5; D gene: .; clone size: .; CDR3 DNA: TGTGCCAGCAGTGCGACAGGTTTGGGCAATCAGCCCCAGCATTTT; CDR3 protein: CASSATGLGNQPQHF
V gene: TRBV6-5; J gene: TRBJ2-1; D gene: .; clone size: .; CDR3 DNA: TGTGCCAGCAGTTACTCTCTCGGGAGCTCCTACAATGAGCAGTTCTTC; CDR3 protein: CASSYSLGSSYNEQFF
V gene: TRBV5-1; J gene: TRBJ2-3; D gene: TRBD1; clone size: .; CDR3 DNA: TGCGCCAGCAGCTTGACCAACTTACAGGGGGCGGGAGATACGCAGTATTTT; CDR3 protein: CASSLTNLQGAGDTQYF
V gene: TRBV11-2; J gene: TRBJ2-5; D gene: .; clone size: .; CDR3 DNA: TGTGCCAGCAGCTTCCGGACGGAGACCCAGTACTTC; CDR3 protein: CASSFRTETQYF
V gene: TRBV14; J gene: TRBJ1-2; D gene: TRBD1; clone size: .; CDR3 DNA: TGTGCCAGCAGCCGATCCGGGACAGGGGGTAACTATGGCTACACCTTC; CDR3 protein: CASSRSGTGGNYGYTF
V gene: TRBV19; J gene: TRBJ1-2; D gene: .; clone size: once; CDR3 DNA: TGTGCCAGTAGCCGCGACAGTAACTATGGCTACACCTTC; CDR3 protein: CASSRDSNYGYTF
V gene: TRBV5-6; J gene: TRBJ1-4; D gene: TRBD1; clone size: .; CDR3 DNA: TGTGCCAGCAGCTGGGACAGGGAAGAAAAACTGTTTTTT; CDR3 protein: CASSWDREEKLFF
V gene: TRBV2; J gene: TRBJ2-5; D gene: TRBD1; clone size: .; CDR3 DNA: TGTGCCAGCAACGGTGACAGGGGGCTTCAAGAGACCCAGTACTTC; CDR3 protein: CASNGDRGLQETQYF
V gene: TRBV27; J gene: TRBJ1-2; D gene: TRBD1; clone size: once; CDR3 DNA: TGTGCCAGCAGTAAGACAGGGTCCAGCTATGGCTACACCTTC; CDR3 protein: CASSKTGSSYGYTF
V gene: TRBV5-8; J gene: TRBJ1-4; D gene: .; clone size: .; CDR3 DNA: TGTGCCAGCAGCTTCGGGGGGGCTAATGAAAAACTGTTTTTT; CDR3 protein: CASSFGGANEKLFF
V gene: TRBV19; J gene: TRBJ1-1; D gene: .; clone size: .; CDR3 DNA: TGTGCCAGTAGTATAGGAGAGGGTAACACTGAAGCTTTCTTT; CDR3 protein: CASSIGEGNTEAFF
V gene: TRBV9; J gene: TRBJ2-5; D gene: .; clone size: .; CDR3 DNA: TGTGCCAGCAGCGTAGCTAATGGGGCATCGGAAGAGACCCAGTACTTC; CDR3 protein: CASSVANGASEETQYF
V gene: TRBV10-1; J gene: TRBJ2-1; D gene: TRBD2; clone size: .; CDR3 DNA: TGCGCCAGCAGTAGCGGGAGAGGCTACAATGAGCAGTTCTTC; CDR3 protein: CASSSGRGYNEQFF
V gene: TRBV7-6; J gene: TRBJ1-2; D gene: .; clone size: .; CDR3 DNA: TGTGCCAGCAGCCCGACGGACAACCGCGGGGTCCCTCTCTATGGCTACACCTTC; CDR3 protein: CASSPTDNRGVPLYGYTF
V gene: TRBV27; J gene: TRBJ2-3; D gene: TRBD2; clone size: .; CDR3 DNA: TGTGCCAGCACCCGGACTAGCGGGGGGGGGACAGATACGCAGTATTTT; CDR3 protein: CASTRTSGGGTDTQYF
V gene: TRBV11-2; J gene: TRBJ2-1; D gene: TRBD1; clone size: .; CDR3 DNA: TGTGCCAGCAGCACCAGGACAGGCATGAAGGACAATGAGCAGTTCTTC; CDR3 protein: CASSTRTGMKDNEQFF
V gene: TRBV5-4; J gene: TRBJ2-7; D gene: .; clone size: .; CDR3 DNA: TGTGCCAGCAGTACCGGGACCTACGAGCAGTACTTC; CDR3 protein: CASSTGTYEQYF
V gene: TRBV10-3; J gene: TRBJ2-5; D gene: TRBD1; clone size: .; CDR3 DNA: TGTGCCATCAGCCCATCATCCAGGGGGCCAGAGACCCAGTACTTC; CDR3 protein: CAISPSSRGPETQYF
V gene: TRBV10-2; J gene: TRBJ2-5; D gene: TRBD2; clone size: .; CDR3 DNA: TGCGCCAGCAGTTACACTAGCGGGGGGCCCAATGGCCAGTACTTC; CDR3 protein: CASSYTSGGPNGQYF
V gene: TRBV5-6; J gene: TRBJ2-3; D gene: .; clone size: .; CDR3 DNA: TGTGCCAGCAGCCCCCGGAGGTCTTACACAGATACGCAGTATTTT; CDR3 protein: CASSPRRSYTDTQYF
V gene: TRBV6-1; J gene: TRBJ2-7; D gene: TRBD1; clone size: .; CDR3 DNA: TGTGCCAGCAGCTTCGGACAGGCCTACGAGCAGTACTTC; CDR3 protein: CASSFGQAYEQYF
V gene: TRBV29-1; J gene: TRBJ2-1; D gene: .; clone size: .; CDR3 DNA: TGCAGCGTTGACGGGCCTAGCTCCTACAATGAGCAGTTCTTC; CDR3 protein: CSVDGPSSYNEQFF
V gene: TRBV7-6; J gene: TRBJ2-5; D gene: TRBD1; clone size: .; CDR3 DNA: TGTGCCAGCAGCTTAGCAGGGGGCCGGACCCAGTACTTC; CDR3 protein: CASSLAGGRTQYF
V gene: TRBV4-1; J gene: TRBJ2-1; D gene: TRBD2; clone size: .; CDR3 DNA: TGCGCCAGCAGCCAAGAATCCGCGACTAGCGGCCATGAGCAGTTCTTC; CDR3 protein: CASSQESATSGHEQFF
V gene: TRBV5-1; J gene: TRBJ2-3; D gene: TRBD2; clone size: .; CDR3 DNA: TGCGCCAGCAGCTTGGTTTCTAGCGGGAGGAGTACAGATACGCAGTATTTT; CDR3 protein: CASSLVSSGRSTDTQYF
V gene: TRBV7-2; J gene: TRBJ1-2; D gene: .; clone size: .; CDR3 DNA: TGTGCCAGCAGCTGGGGGGCAGAGACTAACTATGGCTACACCTTC; CDR3 protein: CASSWGAETNYGYTF
V gene: TRBV7-6; J gene: TRBJ2-5; D gene: .; clone size: .; CDR3 DNA: TGTGCCAGCAGCCGGACCCTAGGGGGGGAGACCCAGTACTTC; CDR3 protein: CASSRTLGGETQYF
V gene: TRBV9; J gene: TRBJ2-3; D gene: .; clone size: .; CDR3 DNA: TGTGCCAGCAGCGTAGAGGACGGATACACAGATACGCAGTATTTT; CDR3 protein: CASSVEDGYTDTQYF
V gene: TRBV4-1; J gene: TRBJ2-7; D gene: .; clone size: .; CDR3 DNA: TGCGCCAGCAGCCAAGTCGGACCGGCAGACCGCTACGAGCAGTACTTC; CDR3 protein: CASSQVGPADRYEQYF
V gene: TRBV15; J gene: TRBJ2-7; D gene: TRBD1; clone size: .; CDR3 DNA: TGTGCCACCAGCGCAACCGGGACAGGGACGGGCGAGCAGTACTTC; CDR3 protein: CATSATGTGTGEQYF
V gene: TRBV19; J gene: TRBJ1-1; D gene: .; clone size: .; CDR3 DNA: TGTGCCAGTAGTATAGTAGGAGGGAACCCTGAAGCTTTCTTT; CDR3 protein: CASSIVGGNPEAFF
V gene: TRBV9; J gene: TRBJ2-1; D gene: .; clone size: .; CDR3 DNA: TGTGCCAGCAGCCCCGCCGATGAGCAGTTCTTC; CDR3 protein: CASSPADEQFF
V gene: TRBV4-2; J gene: TRBJ2-1; D gene: .; clone size: .; CDR3 DNA: TGTGCCAGCAGCCAAGATCCGGCGTTTTCCTACAATGAGCAGTTCTTC; CDR3 protein: CASSQDPAFSYNEQFF